The 22 T cell receptor beta chains given below trace back to one sample, sequenced in a study of shared clonotypes between healthy human individuals. Some clones are missing from TCRdb's copy, which holds only in-frame ones; the method was immunoSEQ multiplex PCR. The sample has 110,000 or so clones; about 67% are singletons. Source material: memory CD8+ T cells sorted from blood. As for subset: CD45RO+ cells pooled with CCR7-negative TemRA cells. Receptor source: a woman younger than 45 in good health.

The chain couples TRBV7-9 to TRBJ2-3; 9 bases agree with TRBD2. V was clipped by 2 bases and J by 2 bases; unmatched bases: 2. The CDR3 length is 15 residues. Germline CDR1 reads SEHNR; CDR2 reads FQNEAQ (reference sequence). The CDR3 loop reads CASSLLAGLTDTQYF. CDR3 DNA sequence: TGTGCCAGCAGCTTACTAGCGGGACTCACAGATACGCAGTATTTT. The variable domain in full, completed from reference TRBV7-9 and TRBJ2-3, reads DTGVSQNPRHKITKRGQNVTFRCDPISEHNRLYWYRQTLGQGPEFLTYFQNEAQLEKSRLLSDRFSAERPKGSFSTLEIQRTEQGDSAMYLCASSLLAGLTDTQYFGPGTRLTVL.

V usage is TRBV29-1 and J usage is TRBJ2-5; TRBD1 is a possible D gene (7 bases). CDR1 and CDR2 (germline): SQVTM, ANQGSEA. This CDR3 contains 13 residues. The V and J ends lost 5 bases and 4 bases respectively, with 14 bases between them. The CDR3 DNA sequence: TGCAGCGTTTCCCCAGGGGGAGGAGAGACCCAGTACTTC. It translates to CSVSPGGGETQYF.

The chain joins TRBV4-1 to TRBJ2-7; TRBD2 might be the D (6 bases). Trimming left V 0 bases short and J 2 bases short, with 8 bases between. CDR1 and CDR2 from the germline V gene are MGHRA and YSYEKL. There are 14 residues in the CDR3. The CDR3 bases are TGCGCCAGCAGCCAAGATGCGGGAACCTACGAGCAGTACTTC. This translates into CASSQDAGTYEQYF.

V is TRBV2 and J is TRBJ2-6; D gene uncertain. CDR1 is SNHLY, CDR2 FYNNEI, per germline. The length of the CDR3 is 17 residues. Trimming took 3 bases from V and 1 from J, leaving 13 bases between them. CDR3 DNA: TGTGCCAGCAGTGATTTCCGGCGAAGTTCTGGGGCCAACGTCCTGACTTTC. It translates to CASSDFRRSSGANVLTF.

CDR3 sequence: CASSGRTVNYGYTF. CDR3 in DNA: TGTGCCAGCAGCGGTAGGACGGTGAACTATGGCTACACCTTC. The chain links TRBV13 to TRBJ1-2; no definite D call. The CDR3 sequence is 14 residues long. Germline V CDR1 and CDR2: PRHDT, FYEKMQ (reference sequence). V shed 5 bases and J shed 2 bases, with 12 bases lying between them.

This clone has more than one count but fewer than ten. The rearrangement uses TRBV7-2 and TRBJ2-7, with a possible D match to TRBD2 (5 bases). Germline-derived CDR1 and CDR2 are SGHTA and FQGNSA. This CDR3 is 15 amino acids long. Trimming stripped 1 base from V and 3 bases from J, with 13 bases between. The CDR3 here is CASSLEGGGFYEQYF. The CDR3 DNA reads as TGTGCCAGCAGCTTAGAAGGTGGAGGCTTCTACGAGCAGTACTTC.

The chain joins TRBV4-1 to TRBJ2-1, with TRBD1 identical over 9 bases. Trimming at V came to 4 bases and at J to 6 bases, leaving 7 bases not matched to a gene. CDR1 MGHRA and CDR2 YSYEKL come from the germline V gene. This CDR3 contains 15 residues. In nucleotides, the CDR3 is TGCGCCAGCAGCCTTTCCGGGACAGGGACCAATGAGCAGTTCTTC. Encoded protein: CASSLSGTGTNEQFF.

The chain links TRBV28 to TRBJ1-5; D remains unclear. The germline CDR1 and CDR2 sequences are MDHEN and SYDVKM. V lost 7 bases and J lost 5, with 12 bases in between. The CDR3 is 13 residues long. CDR3 region: CASNTLGDQPQHF. The CDR3 DNA is TGTGCCAGCAACACACTCGGGGATCAGCCCCAGCATTTT.

The chain joins TRBV5-5 to TRBJ1-5, with unresolved D. CDR3 length: 16 amino acids. The germline gives CDR1 SGHKS, CDR2 YYEKEE (reference sequence). V was clipped by 4 bases and J by 0 bases, with 14 bases between them. For the CDR3, the DNA is TGTGCCAGCAGCCCACGGTCGGATAATAGCAATCAGCCCCAGCATTTT. Its translation is CASSPRSDNSNQPQHF.

This chain uses TRBV5-1 with TRBJ1-5; unclear D gene. The CDR3 totals 13 residues. Germline V gene lookup returns CDR1 SGHRS and CDR2 YFSETQ. Deletions cut 4 bases from V and 4 bases from J, with 9 bases between. The CDR3 DNA reads TGCGCCAGCAGCATCGGCCCGAATCAGCCCCAGCATTTT. Its protein product is CASSIGPNQPQHF.

The chain carries TRBV5-1 and TRBJ1-2; D ambiguous. V shed 0 bases and J shed 3 bases, with 3 bases lying between them. This CDR3 contains 12 residues. The V gene's germline CDR1 is SGHRS and CDR2 YFSETQ. This CDR3 is CASSLGDYGYTF. The CDR3 coding sequence is TGCGCCAGCAGCTTGGGGGACTATGGCTACACCTTC.

CDR3: CASSLGYQETQYF. Written as DNA, the CDR3 is TGTGCCAGCAGCTTGGGGTACCAAGAGACCCAGTACTTC. The chain uses TRBV7-7 and TRBJ2-5; the D is unclear. From germline, CDR1 is SSHAT and CDR2 FNYEAQ (reference sequence). The CDR3 has 13 amino acids. Trimming shortened V by 3 bases and J by 0 bases, and 5 bases separated the two germline ends. The full variable domain, its missing parts supplied by reference TRBV7-7 and TRBJ2-5, is GAGVSQSPRYKVTKRGQDVTLRCDPISSHATLYWYQQALGQGPEFLTYFNYEAQPDKSGLPSDRFSAERPEGSISTLTIQRTEQRDSAMYRCASSLGYQETQYFGPGTRLLVL.

The chain links TRBV2 to TRBJ1-5, with 7 bases matching TRBD1. The germline V gene has CDR1 SNHLY and CDR2 FYNNEI. CDR3 length equals 16 residues. J was trimmed by 6 bases and V by 8 bases; bases with no gene match: 16. CDR3 sequence: CASGVGGRGIRQPQHF. CDR3 bases: TGTGCCAGCGGAGTAGGGGGCAGGGGGATTCGTCAGCCCCAGCATTTT. Looking up the rest from reference TRBV2 and TRBJ1-5 gives the full variable domain: EPEVTQTPSHQVTQMGQEVILRCVPISNHLYFYWYRQILGQKVEFLVSFYNNEISEKSEIFDDQFSVERPDGSNFTLKIRSTKLEDSAMYFCASGVGGRGIRQPQHFGDGTRLSIL.

The gene calls are TRBV2 and TRBJ2-7; D could derive from TRBD1 or TRBD2 (5 bases each). The CDR3 contains 14 residues. V was pared by 5 bases and J by 2 bases, with 13 bases between. Germline loops: CDR1 SNHLY, CDR2 FYNNEI. The CDR3 DNA reads TGTGCCAGCAGTCTCGAGGGGAATCCCTACGAGCAGTACTTC. It encodes CASSLEGNPYEQYF.

This clone occurred a few times. The rearrangement joins TRBV7-9 to TRBJ1-2; D uncertain. V gave up 2 bases and J gave up 4 bases, with 5 bases separating them. The CDR3 covers 12 residues. Germline assignment: CDR1 SEHNR and CDR2 FQNEAQ (reference sequence). The CDR3 sequence: CASSLNPYGYTF. The CDR3 nucleotides are TGTGCCAGCAGCTTAAATCCCTATGGCTACACCTTC.

The chain has TRBV6-5 and TRBJ2-2; tentative D call: TRBD1 (5 bases). From germline, CDR1 is MNHEY and CDR2 SVGAGI. Trimming removed 6 bases from V and 5 bases from J, with 10 bases in between. The CDR3 sequence is 13 residues long. The CDR3: CASSLQETGELFF. The CDR3, as DNA: TGTGCCAGCAGCTTACAGGAGACCGGGGAGCTGTTTTTT.

Turning to this clone: The final CDR3 position lacks the conserved phenylalanine or tryptophan, pointing to a likely read error. The DNA is left out, because the CDR3 cannot be placed on it with certainty; the CDR3 is given as TCRdb lists it. The rearrangement uses TRBV5-1 and TRBJ2-4; no DNA check was done on the table's D call, TRBD2. The CDR3 totals 19 residues, both ends included. Germline V lookup: CDR1 SGHRS, CDR2 YFSETQ. CDR3 in amino acids: CATIPLVPPGVIQYSAAPP.

The sample holds one count of this clone. This may be a read error, as it is one base from a much larger clone. This CDR3 is also generated by other DNA sequences in the sample. CDR3 protein: CASSVPGQGAPSLYEQYF. Written as DNA, the CDR3 is TGTGCCAGCAGTGTCCCGGGACAGGGGGCTCCAAGTTTGTACGAACAGTACTTC. This chain joins TRBV2 and TRBJ2-7; TRBD1 agrees at 12 bases. The CDR3 sequence is 18 residues long. CDR1 and CDR2 from the germline V gene are SNHLY and FYNNEI.

Regarding this clone: This may come from a read error, since a much larger clone is one base off. The chain links TRBV25-1 to TRBJ2-7; 7 bases are a match to TRBD1. The CDR3 loop spans 13 amino acids. CDR1 is MGHDK and CDR2 is SYGVNS in the germline V gene. In DNA, the CDR3 is TGTGCCAGCAGTGGGGGACAGCTCTACGAGCGGTACTTC. The encoded protein is CASSGGQLYERYF.

The chain has TRBV4-1 and TRBJ2-1; TRBD2 aligns across 11 bases. CDR3 length: 15 amino acids. In germline, CDR1 is MGHRA, CDR2 YSYEKL. J lost 10 bases, V lost 5 bases, and 10 bases had no gene match. The CDR3 is CASSYGTSGLGEQFF. CDR3 coding DNA: TGCGCCAGCAGCTATGGGACTAGCGGACTTGGCGAGCAGTTCTTC.

For this clone: The sample holds other DNA sequences that translate to the same CDR3. The chain is built from TRBV5-4 and TRBJ2-7; TRBD1 agrees at 7 bases. Germline assignment: CDR1 SGHNT and CDR2 YYREEE (reference sequence). V gave up 1 base and J gave up 2 bases; unmatched junction bases: 3. CDR3 length: 14 residues. Here the CDR3 DNA reads TGTGCCAGCAGCTTGTGGGACAGACCCTACGAGCAGTACTTC. The encoded protein is CASSLWDRPYEQYF.

As for this clone: Other DNA sequences in this specimen translate into the identical CDR3. The chain carries TRBV7-8 and TRBJ2-5, with TRBD1 as a possible D gene (6 bases). The CDR3 extends over 13 amino acids. V shed 4 bases and J shed 2 bases, with 8 bases lying between them. From germline, CDR1 is SGHVS and CDR2 FQNEAQ. CDR3 loop: CASSSDRQETQYF. The CDR3 DNA reads as TGTGCCAGCAGCTCGGACAGACAAGAGACCCAGTACTTC.